This entry lists 30 T cell receptor beta chains sequenced from one sample in a study of blood T cell repertoires in COVID-19. Clones were read by immunoSEQ multiplex PCR, and TCRdb kept only the in-frame ones, dropping some. Among about 160,000 clones listed, roughly 85% were seen once. Sequenced input: peripheral blood. These receptors came from a woman of 80 years or more with active or convalescent COVID-19.

This clone was counted once. This rearrangement joins TRBV3-1 (or the pseudogene TRBV3-2) to TRBJ2-1; 7 nucleotides match TRBD1. V shed 5 bases and J 9 bases; nucleotides not matched to a gene: 19. The CDR3 runs to 17 residues. The germline gives CDR1 LGHDT, CDR2 YNNKEL (reference sequence). The CDR3 DNA is TGTGCCAGCAGCAAGGCGGAAGGAGAAGGGGGCAAGGGTGAGCAGTTCTTC. Residues: CASSKAEGEGGKGEQFF.

This clone was recorded once. This chain joins TRBV21-1 and TRBJ1-4; the table's TRBD1 call for D was not verified on the DNA. TRBV21-1 is assigned pseudogene status. The CDR3 is made up of 14 amino acids. CDR3 bases: TGTGCCAGCAGCAAGGCAGGGGGCACTGAAAAACTGTTTTTT. Translating it yields CASSKAGGTEKLFF.

The chain is built from TRBV6-5 and TRBJ1-2, with D maybe TRBD1 (6 bases). The germline V and J ends were trimmed by 4 bases and 1 base, with 13 bases remaining between them. This CDR3 contains 15 residues. The germline V gene has CDR1 MNHEY and CDR2 SVGAGI. The CDR3 nucleotides read TGTGCCAGCAGTTTTCGGGACACAAGTAACTATGGCTACACCTTC. This sequence encodes CASSFRDTSNYGYTF.

J is TRBJ1-1 and V is TRBV12-5; D call uncertain. From germline, CDR1 is LGHNT and CDR2 FRNRAP. V was pared by 3 bases and J by 0 bases, with 20 bases between. This CDR3 is built from 18 residues. DNA of the CDR3: TGTGCTAGTGGTTTCGGCCGCGGGCGTCCAGCAATGAACACTGAAGCTTTCTTT. Amino acids: CASGFGRGRPAMNTEAFF. Full variable domain (rest looked up from reference TRBV12-5 and TRBJ1-1): DARVTQTPRHKVTEMGQEVTMRCQPILGHNTVFWYRQTMMQGLELLAYFRNRAPLDDSGMPKDRFSAEMPDATLATLKIQPSEPRDSAVYFCASGFGRGRPAMNTEAFFGQGTRLTVV.

The CDR3 protein is CATRTREYF. DNA of the CDR3: TGTGCCACCAGGACTCGTGAGTACTTC. The V call is TRBV5-6, the J call TRBJ2-7; tentative D call: TRBD2 (5 bases). Per the germline V gene, CDR1 is SGHDT and CDR2 is YYEEEE. Trimming removed 9 bases at V and 11 bases at J, with 12 bases between. The CDR3 is 9 residues long.

The chain carries TRBV20-1 and TRBJ2-1, with 7 bases that match TRBD2. The CDR3 has 18 amino acids. Germline CDR1 is DFQATT and CDR2 is SNEGSKA (reference sequence). V lost 3 bases, J lost 3 bases, and 17 bases stayed unmatched. CDR3 region: CSASGLVFGTNIYNEQFF. CDR3 DNA sequence: TGCAGTGCTAGTGGGTTGGTTTTCGGGACTAACATCTACAATGAGCAGTTCTTC.

CDR3 protein: CASSYPGQGGTEAFF. In nucleotides, the CDR3 is TGTGCCAGCAGTTACCCTGGACAGGGCGGCACTGAAGCTTTCTTT. The genes are TRBV6-6 and TRBJ1-1; 8 bases are a match to TRBD1. V trimming: 2 bases; J trimming: 4 bases; junction bases outside the gene matches: 6. CDR1 and CDR2 from the germline V gene are MNHNY and SVGAGI (reference sequence). This CDR3 has 15 amino acids.

The rearrangement links TRBV9 to TRBJ2-7, with 10 positions matching TRBD2. Trimming removed 3 bases from V and 0 bases from J; junction bases left unmatched: 3. CDR3 length: 15 amino acids. Germline CDR1 reads SGDLS; CDR2 reads YYNGEE. CDR3 loop: CASSAGLAVSYEQYF. CDR3 bases: TGTGCCAGCAGCGCAGGACTAGCGGTCTCCTACGAGCAGTACTTC.

The gene calls are TRBV7-3 and TRBJ1-1; TRBD1 matches at 7 bases. The CDR3 extends over 13 amino acids. V was clipped by 5 bases and J by 10 bases; unmatched bases: 10. Germline CDR1 reads SGHTA; CDR2 reads FQGTGA. CDR3 loop: CASSPRDSWAAFF. The CDR3 DNA reads TGTGCCAGCAGCCCTCGGGACAGCTGGGCAGCTTTCTTT.

The rearrangement joins TRBV19 to TRBJ1-6, with D possibly being TRBD1 (6 bases). The CDR3 contains 15 residues. Germline assignment: CDR1 LNHDA and CDR2 SQIVND (reference sequence). Trimming cost V 6 bases and J 7 bases, with 16 bases left between them. CDR3 in DNA: TGTGCCAGTAGAGAACCGGGACAAGACAATTCACCCCTCCACTTT. It encodes CASREPGQDNSPLHF. Drawing the rest from reference TRBV19 and TRBJ1-6, the complete variable domain is DGGITQSPKYLFRKEGQNVTLSCEQNLNHDAMYWYRQDPGQGLRLIYYSQIVNDFQKGDIAEGYSVSREKKESFPLTVTSAQKNPTAFYLCASREPGQDNSPLHFGNGTRLTVT.

This sequence joins TRBV10-3 and TRBJ1-2; 8 bases fit TRBD1. The V segment lost 0 bases and the J segment 3 bases; nucleotides outside the gene matches: 12. This CDR3 region has 18 residues. CDR1 is ENHRY and CDR2 is SYGVKD in the germline V gene. CDR3 sequence (DNA): TGTGCCATCAGTGAGTCCCTAAAGGGGACAGGACTGGACTATGGCTACACCTTC. It specifies CAISESLKGTGLDYGYTF.

This chain links TRBV6-6 with TRBJ2-3; 7 positions match TRBD2. Germline values: CDR1 MNHNY, CDR2 SVGAGI (reference sequence). The V and J ends lost 6 bases and 4 bases, in that order; junction bases with no gene match: 10. The CDR3 loop spans 15 amino acids. The CDR3: CASRSAGVWADTQYF. The CDR3, as DNA: TGTGCCAGCAGGTCCGCGGGAGTTTGGGCAGATACGCAGTATTTT.

This clone occurred many times. The rearrangement joins TRBV7-9 to TRBJ1-1; D is uncertain. The CDR3 runs to 13 residues. Between the trimmed V and J ends, which lost 3 bases and 6 bases, there was a span of 11 bases. The germline V gene has CDR1 SEHNR and CDR2 FQNEAQ (reference sequence). The CDR3 nucleotides are TGTGCCAGCAGCTTGGTTGACACCTCTGAAGCTTTCTTT. This codes for CASSLVDTSEAFF. Together with reference TRBV7-9 and TRBJ1-1, the CDR3 gives the full variable domain: DTGVSQNPRHKITKRGQNVTFRCDPISEHNRLYWYRQTLGQGPEFLTYFQNEAQLEKSRLLSDRFSAERPKGSFSTLEIQRTEQGDSAMYLCASSLVDTSEAFFGQGTRLTVV.

The rearrangement joins TRBV3-1 (or the pseudogene TRBV3-2) to TRBJ2-1; 7 positions match TRBD2. Germline loops: CDR1 LGHDT, CDR2 YNNKEL (reference sequence). V was pared by 2 bases and J by 4 bases, with 5 bases of the junction left unmatched. CDR3 length: 15 residues. The CDR3 coding sequence is TGTGCCAGCAGCCAAAATCCTAGCGGTTACAATGAGCAGTTCTTC. Translating gives CASSQNPSGYNEQFF.

The chain is built from TRBV6-5 and TRBJ2-1; tentative D call: TRBD1 (5 bases). Trimming pared 5 bases from V and 7 bases from J, leaving 9 bases between. The CDR3 length is 12 residues. The germline gives CDR1 MNHEY, CDR2 SVGAGI. CDR3 in DNA: TGTGCCAGCAGTAGGGGTCAAAATGAGCAGTTCTTC. Translation: CASSRGQNEQFF.

This chain joins TRBV28 and TRBJ1-1; D is perhaps TRBD1 (6 bases). In germline, CDR1 is MDHEN, CDR2 SYDVKM. V gave up 6 bases and J gave up 0 bases, with 14 bases separating them. The length of the CDR3 is 15 residues. The CDR3 protein is CASSTGGGMNTEAFF. For the CDR3, the DNA is TGTGCCAGCAGCACGGGGGGCGGAATGAACACTGAAGCTTTCTTT.

The chain employs TRBV20-1 and TRBJ2-1, with 7 nucleotides matching TRBD1. The CDR3 runs to 11 residues. Germline V gene lookup returns CDR1 DFQATT and CDR2 SNEGSKA (reference sequence). The V segment lost 4 bases and the J segment 7 bases; nucleotides outside the gene matches: 1. The CDR3 region is CSANRGNEQFF. CDR3 DNA: TGCAGTGCTAACAGGGGAAATGAGCAGTTCTTC.

The CDR3 nucleotides read TGTGCCACCAGGGACTCTCAGAACTCTGGGGCCAACGTCCTGACTTTC. Encoded protein: CATRDSQNSGANVLTF. The chain recombines TRBV6-6 with TRBJ2-6, with D perhaps TRBD2 (6 bases). The CDR3 contains 16 residues. Germline V gives CDR1 MNHNY, CDR2 SVGAGI (reference sequence). V was trimmed by 10 bases and J by 0 bases, leaving 16 bases between them.

DNA of the CDR3: TGTGCCAGCCCCGGACAGGGGGCTAACGGGGAGCTGTTTTTT. Translated: CASPGQGANGELFF. The rearrangement joins TRBV7-9 to TRBJ2-2; 11 positions match TRBD1. The CDR3 has 14 residues. V dropped 8 bases and J dropped 7; count of bases not matched to a gene: 6. Germline V gene sequence: CDR1 SEHNR, CDR2 FQNEAQ (reference sequence).

V is TRBV30 and J is TRBJ1-1; D is undetermined. The germline V gene encodes CDR1 GTSNPN and CDR2 SVGIG (reference sequence). The CDR3 length is 13 residues. Trimming stripped 2 bases from V and 2 bases from J, with 9 bases between. The CDR3 DNA reads as TGTGCCTGGAGTTTTACAGCAAACACTGAAGCTTTCTTT. Translation: CAWSFTANTEAFF.

The chain employs TRBV18 and TRBJ2-2; 8 bases agree with TRBD1. This CDR3 is 18 amino acids long. CDR1 and CDR2 (germline): KGHSH, LQKENI. The junction had 15 bases not matched to a gene; V was cut back by 4 bases and J by 5 bases. The CDR3 spells CASSLARTGLKRTGELFF. The CDR3 DNA sequence: TGTGCCAGCTCACTCGCCAGGACAGGGCTAAAGAGAACCGGGGAGCTGTTTTTT.

J is TRBJ1-1 and V is TRBV5-1; D might be TRBD1 (5 bases). CDR3 size: 17 residues. Trimming cost V 0 bases and J 4 bases, with 19 bases left between them. Germline CDR1 reads SGHRS; CDR2 reads YFSETQ. CDR3 DNA sequence: TGCGCCAGCAGCTTGGCCAGCCTGGGCAGGGAGGGCACTGAAGCTTTCTTT. It yields the protein CASSLASLGREGTEAFF.

This chain links TRBV10-3 with TRBJ1-2; TRBD1 matches at 7 bases. The CDR3 extends over 13 amino acids. Germline CDR1 ENHRY, CDR2 SYGVKD. V was pared by 11 bases and J by 3 bases, with 9 bases of the junction left unmatched. The CDR3 DNA reads TGTGCCTCCACACCGCAGGGGGACTATGGCTACACCTTC. The encoded protein is CASTPQGDYGYTF.

The CDR3 spells CAREQGAETQYF. The CDR3 bases are TGTGCCCGAGAACAGGGGGCAGAGACCCAGTACTTC. The chain couples TRBV30 to TRBJ2-5; 9 nucleotides match TRBD1. V lost 8 bases and J lost 4; bases outside the gene matches: 5. The germline CDR1 and CDR2 sequences are GTSNPN and SVGIG (reference sequence). The CDR3 contains 12 residues.

The genes are TRBV6-5 and TRBJ2-4, with 10 bases matching TRBD1. This CDR3 spans 15 amino acids. Per the germline V gene, CDR1 is MNHEY and CDR2 is SVGAGI. V gave up 7 bases and J gave up 3 bases; unmatched junction bases: 6. The DNA of the CDR3 is TGTGCCAGCATCCCCCGGGACAGGGGCAAAAACATTCAGTACTTC. Translating gives CASIPRDRGKNIQYF.

This sequence joins TRBV5-1 and TRBJ1-6, with a possible D match to TRBD1 (6 bases). Looked up from germline, CDR1 is SGHRS and CDR2 is YFSETQ. V lost 5 bases to trimming and J lost 0 bases, with 12 bases between them. The CDR3 sequence is 16 residues long. The CDR3 DNA reads TGCGCCAGCAGGGGAACAGGGAGCTCCTATAATTCACCCCTCCACTTT. Its protein product is CASRGTGSSYNSPLHF.

The CDR3 nucleotides read TGCAGCGTTCCCACCGGGGGAGGTTTCGGTACCACTGAAGCTTTCTTT. This translates into CSVPTGGGFGTTEAFF. The chain is built from TRBV29-1 and TRBJ1-1; tentative D call: TRBD1 (5 bases). This CDR3 contains 16 residues. CDR1 SQVTM and CDR2 ANQGSEA come from the germline V gene. Trimming pared 5 bases from V and 4 bases from J, leaving 23 bases between. Complete variable domain (other parts from reference TRBV29-1 and TRBJ1-1): SAVISQKPSRDICQRGTSLTIQCQVDSQVTMMFWYRQQPGQSLTLIATANQGSEATYESGFVIDKFPISRPNLTFSTLTVSNMSPEDSSIYLCSVPTGGGFGTTEAFFGQGTRLTVV.

The chain uses TRBV6-1 and TRBJ2-7; D is possibly TRBD2 (6 bases). The length of the CDR3 is 16 residues. Between the trimmed V and J ends, which lost 0 bases and 3 bases, there was a span of 15 bases. Germline CDR1 reads MNHNS; CDR2 reads SASEGT. The CDR3 here is CASSEAPTSIVYEQYF. DNA of the CDR3: TGTGCCAGCAGTGAAGCGCCGACTAGTATTGTCTACGAGCAGTACTTC.

This chain joins TRBV7-9 and TRBJ1-2, with a possible D match to TRBD1 (6 bases). V was cut by 5 bases and J by 0 bases, with 19 bases left in between. There are 17 residues in the CDR3. CDR1 is SEHNR and CDR2 is FQNEAQ in the germline V gene (reference sequence). For the CDR3, the DNA is TGTGCCAGCAGCCGTAGGGGGGGCCTAACATCTAACTATGGCTACACCTTC. Translating gives CASSRRGGLTSNYGYTF.

This chain joins TRBV19 and TRBJ2-1; 12 nucleotides match TRBD2. Germline CDR1 reads LNHDA; CDR2 reads SQIVND (reference sequence). The V and J ends lost 8 bases and 4 bases, in that order; junction bases with no gene match: 3. This CDR3 is built from 14 residues. The DNA of the CDR3 is TGTGCCAGTCTTGGACTAGCGGGGTACAATGAGCAGTTCTTC. Amino acid sequence: CASLGLAGYNEQFF.